This passage covers 12 T cell receptor beta chains from one sample sequenced in a study of blood T cell repertoires in COVID-19. Profiling relied on immunoSEQ multiplex PCR, and the TCRdb table lists in-frame clones only, not all of them. The sample lists more than 25,000 clones; around 92% were seen once. Material: peripheral blood. The receptors come from a woman aged 35 to 49 with active or convalescent COVID-19.

The J gene is TRBJ1-5, the V gene TRBV18, with a weak D call TRBD1 (5 bases). The length of the CDR3 is 17 residues. Trimming left V 3 bases short and J 1 base short, with 16 bases between. CDR1 is KGHSH and CDR2 is LQKENI in the germline V gene. Here the CDR3 reads CASSPRRGDSSNQPQHF. In nucleotides, the CDR3 is TGTGCCAGCTCACCCCGTAGAGGCGACAGCAGCAATCAGCCCCAGCATTTT.

The chain carries TRBV6-4 and TRBJ2-1, with 8 bases aligning to TRBD2. CDR3 length: 15 residues. Germline V lookup: CDR1 MRHNA, CDR2 SNTAGT. The V and J ends lost 5 bases and 4 bases, in that order; junction bases with no gene match: 7. The CDR3 protein is CASSLSGGEYNEQFF. The CDR3 region has the DNA TGTGCCAGCAGTCTAAGCGGGGGAGAATACAATGAGCAGTTCTTC.

The chain links TRBV6-6 to TRBJ1-5; 10 nucleotides match TRBD1. Germline V gene data show CDR1 as MNHNY and CDR2 as SVGAGI (reference sequence). V was pared by 5 bases and J by 6 bases, with 7 bases of the junction left unmatched. The CDR3 length is 15 residues. CDR3 region: CASSGGQGGVQPQHF. The DNA for the CDR3 is TGTGCCAGCAGTGGCGGACAGGGGGGCGTTCAGCCCCAGCATTTT.

This clone has just one count. The chain carries TRBV2 and TRBJ1-5; 7 bases map to TRBD1. V lost 8 bases and J lost 4; bases outside the gene matches: 14. Germline CDR1 SNHLY, CDR2 FYNNEI. This CDR3 contains 16 residues. The CDR3 sequence: CASWPGRGKINQPQHF. The CDR3, as DNA: TGTGCCAGCTGGCCAGGCAGGGGGAAAATAAATCAGCCCCAGCATTTT.

CDR3 sequence: CASSVGTNTEAFF. The CDR3 nucleotides are TGTGCCAGCAGCGTAGGGACTAACACTGAAGCTTTCTTT. The rearrangement links TRBV7-9 to TRBJ1-1; D may be TRBD1 (5 bases). Trimming shortened V by 5 bases and J by 2 bases, and 9 bases separated the two germline ends. This CDR3 is built from 13 residues. CDR1 is SEHNR, CDR2 FQNEAQ, per germline (reference sequence). Combining the CDR3 with reference TRBV7-9 and TRBJ1-1 gives the whole variable domain DTGVSQNPRHKITKRGQNVTFRCDPISEHNRLYWYRQTLGQGPEFLTYFQNEAQLEKSRLLSDRFSAERPKGSFSTLEIQRTEQGDSAMYLCASSVGTNTEAFFGQGTRLTVV.

The CDR3 region is CASSLDQDRLYEQYF. CDR3 nucleotide sequence: TGCGCCAGCAGCTTGGACCAAGACAGACTCTACGAGCAGTACTTC. The gene calls are TRBV5-1 and TRBJ2-7, with D perhaps matching TRBD1 (5 bases). Germline values: CDR1 SGHRS, CDR2 YFSETQ. Trimming took 0 bases from V and 3 from J, leaving 13 bases between them. The CDR3 covers 15 residues.

This clone has just a few counts. The genes are TRBV24-1 and TRBJ1-1; TRBD1 matches at 9 bases. CDR3 length: 11 amino acids. The germline V gene encodes CDR1 KGHDR and CDR2 SFDVKD. V lost 7 bases and J lost 10; bases outside the gene matches: 3. CDR3 sequence: CATRQGASAFF. The CDR3 DNA reads as TGTGCCACCAGACAGGGGGCATCAGCTTTCTTT.

The chain uses TRBV4-2 and TRBJ2-3, with D perhaps matching TRBD2 (6 bases). This CDR3 has 14 residues. Germline V CDR1 and CDR2: LGHNA, YNFKEQ. Trimming left V 4 bases short and J 4 bases short, with 12 bases between. In DNA form, the CDR3 reads TGTGCCAGCAGCCCTGGGACTGTATCAGATACGCAGTATTTT. It translates to CASSPGTVSDTQYF.

CDR3 amino acids: CASSLGGRQESNEKLFF. The CDR3 region has the DNA TGTGCCAGCAGTTTGGGGGGGAGGCAGGAGAGTAATGAAAAACTGTTTTTT. This chain connects TRBV27 to TRBJ1-4, with a tentative D call TRBD1 (5 bases). Germline V gives CDR1 MNHEY, CDR2 SMNVEV (reference sequence). The CDR3 spans 17 residues. Trimming removed 3 bases from V and 4 bases from J, with 18 bases in between.

V gene TRBV6-5 combines with J gene TRBJ2-3; TRBD2 is a possible D gene (6 bases). CDR1 is MNHEY, CDR2 SVGAGI, per germline. The CDR3 has 15 amino acids. Between the trimmed V and J ends, which lost 7 bases and 3 bases, there was a span of 17 bases. The CDR3 region has the DNA TGTGCCAGCAACCCGGGAGATTTCGTGACAGATACGCAGTATTTT. Its translation is CASNPGDFVTDTQYF.

The rearrangement links TRBV12-3 or TRBV12-4 to TRBJ1-6; D may be TRBD1 (6 bases). The V end lost 0 bases, the J end lost 13 bases, and 7 bases lay between the germline ends. The CDR3 covers 12 residues. CDR3 nucleotide sequence: TGTGCCAGCAGTTTAGCGAGGGGGCCCCTCCACTTT. Residues: CASSLARGPLHF.

CDR3 residues: CASSFGRSPLHF. The CDR3 nucleotides are TGTGCCAGCAGTTTTGGGCGATCACCCCTCCACTTT. The rearrangement links TRBV27 to TRBJ1-6; D not certain. Trimming stripped 3 bases from V and 10 bases from J, with 7 bases between. The CDR3 runs 12 residues. CDR1 is MNHEY and CDR2 is SMNVEV in the germline V gene (reference sequence).